The next 8 T cell receptor beta chains were all read from a single sample in a study of blood T cells in healthy people across ages. A second PCR of 7 to 11 cycles used a sample-barcoded 5' primer and a J-beta primer mix. TCRdb used MiXCR to reprocess the 5' RACE reads, holding one entry per CDR3 protein. The profile shows 1,800,000 or so distinct CDR3 sequences, around 40% of them singletons. The sample taken for sequencing was blood. These receptors were taken from a human donor in good health.

This clonotype was found a few times. The chain uses TRBV6-2 or TRBV6-3 and TRBJ1-2, with 9 bases matching TRBD1. Germline V gives CDR1 MNHEY, CDR2 SVGEGT. The CDR3 covers 16 residues. V lost 2 bases, J lost 4 bases, and 8 bases stayed unmatched. The CDR3 protein is CASSYHSTGGTYGYTF. The CDR3 DNA is TGTGCCAGCAGTTACCATTCTACAGGGGGCACCTATGGCTACACCTTC.

V is TRBV29-1 and J is TRBJ2-1; TRBD2 matches at 13 bases. The CDR3 is 14 residues long. Germline CDR1 reads SQVTM; CDR2 reads ANQGSEA. V was pared by 3 bases and J by 7 bases, with 3 bases of the junction left unmatched. The CDR3 here is CSVDTSGGANEQFF. The DNA of the CDR3 is TGCAGCGTTGACACTAGCGGGGGGGCTAATGAGCAGTTCTTC.

The V and J genes are TRBV20-1 and TRBJ2-5; D tentatively reads TRBD1 or TRBD2 (5 bases each). This CDR3 is built from 13 residues. Germline CDR1 DFQATT, CDR2 SNEGSKA (reference sequence). The V end was cut by 6 bases, the J end by 6 bases, with 17 bases between. CDR3 sequence reads: CSALGELGKTQYF. CDR3 sequence (DNA): TGCAGTGCCCTGGGGGAATTAGGGAAGACCCAGTACTTC.

This clonotype appeared a few times. CDR3 in amino acids: CASSDRTILAKNIQYF. The CDR3 DNA reads TGTGCCAGCAGTGACAGGACAATTCTAGCCAAAAACATTCAGTACTTC. The chain links TRBV6-1 to TRBJ2-4, with a weak D call TRBD1 (5 bases). Deletions cut 3 bases from V and 0 bases from J, with 12 bases between. Germline V CDR1 and CDR2: MNHNS, SASEGT. There are 16 residues in the CDR3.

The V call is TRBV6-2 or TRBV6-3, the J call TRBJ2-3; maybe TRBD1 (6 bases). The V gene's germline CDR1 is MNHEY and CDR2 SVGEGT. This CDR3 has 16 residues. Trimming removed 6 bases at V and 2 bases at J, with 18 bases between. The DNA of the CDR3 is TGTGCCAGCAGCCCGGCGACGACAGGTATCACAGATACGCAGTATTTT. Translation: CASSPATTGITDTQYF.

The genes are TRBV18 and TRBJ1-5; D gene unclear. The CDR3 length is 17 residues. Trimming stripped 6 bases from V and 0 bases from J, with 18 bases between. Germline V gene sequence: CDR1 KGHSH, CDR2 LQKENI. CDR3 DNA: TGTGCCAGCTCGCCCCTCGGTGGAGCAGCTAGCAATCAGCCCCAGCATTTT. It translates to CASSPLGGAASNQPQHF.

This clonotype was detected only a few times. The chain uses TRBV6-5 and TRBJ1-2, with 10 positions matching TRBD1. Germline values: CDR1 MNHEY, CDR2 SVGAGI. This CDR3 has 16 amino acids. V lost 2 bases, J lost 3 bases, and 6 bases stayed unmatched. CDR3 region: CASSYASGTGDYGYTF. DNA of the CDR3: TGTGCCAGCAGTTACGCATCCGGGACAGGGGACTATGGCTACACCTTC.

The table lists this clonotype with a few counts. The chain joins TRBV29-1 to TRBJ2-7; D might be TRBD1 or TRBD2, each matching 6 bases. Trimming removed 0 bases from V and 4 bases from J, with 13 bases in between. The CDR3 totals 14 residues. Per the germline V gene, CDR1 is SQVTM and CDR2 is ANQGSEA. The CDR3, as DNA: TGCAGCGTTGAAGATAAGGGGGACTTTTACGAGCAGTACTTC. The encoded protein is CSVEDKGDFYEQYF.